This T cell receptor (beta chain) appears in the sequencing data of a study of T cell repertoires in cytomegalovirus infection. On the study more broadly: Shared public TCR beta signatures pointed to both CMV infection and a matching HLA type.

TCRdb itself ran the reads through MiXCR, one entry per CDR3 protein. The repertoire holds about 320,000 distinct CDR3 sequences, with over 7.5% as singletons. Ten or more counts support this clonotype. The CDR3 length is 15 residues. Trimming pared 7 bases from V and 0 bases from J, leaving 10 bases between. Germline lookup yields CDR1 SGHTA and CDR2 FQGNSA. The sequenced sample consisted of PBMCs. The source of this sequence is a human donor in good health (CMV status not recorded). Some clones in this sample may be carry-over from other donors' samples. The chain couples TRBV7-2 to TRBJ1-6, with a tentative D call TRBD1 (5 bases). In DNA form, the CDR3 reads TGTGCCAGCAACCTCGACAGCTCCTATAATTCACCCCTCCACTTT. Its protein is CASNLDSSYNSPLHF.